This TCR beta chain was identified in a study of vaccination and CD4 T cells after COVID-19. Overall study: In the convalescent cohort, there were six males and four females, two of them Hispanic.

V shed 3 bases and J shed 2 bases, with 10 bases lying between them. CDR3 size: 14 residues. The germline V gene has CDR1 LNHDA and CDR2 SQIVND (reference sequence). Cultured CD4+ T-cell DNA underwent Oncomine TCR Beta short-read sequencing. TCRdb re-analysed the PCR reads in MiXCR, keeping a single row per CDR3 protein. The table shows 15,000 to 20,000 distinct CDR3 sequences, with around 45% occurring only once. This clonotype was detected a few times. Its antigen remains unidentified. Overall study findings and caveats: From about 20 to 38, the median of SARS-CoV-2-reactive clonotypes rose without reaching significance.

As to treatment: 10-day PBMC culture with coronavirus spike peptide pools or control peptides (ViraFEST assay). The chain links TRBV19 to TRBJ1-2; D possibly corresponds to TRBD1 (5 bases). The specimen comprised CD4+ T cells from blood, cultured in vitro, sampled before SARS-CoV-2 vaccination. The clonotype originates from a human donor who had recovered from COVID-19. CDR3 sequence reads: CASSIPGRNYGYTF. As DNA, the CDR3 is TGTGCCAGTAGTATCCCGGGACGGAACTATGGCTACACCTTC. Variable domain in full (rest from reference TRBV19 and TRBJ1-2): DGGITQSPKYLFRKEGQNVTLSCEQNLNHDAMYWYRQDPGQGLRLIYYSQIVNDFQKGDIAEGYSVSREKKESFPLTVTSAQKNPTAFYLCASSIPGRNYGYTFGSGTRLTVV.